The 5 T cell receptor beta chains below all came from one sample that was sequenced in a study of Ad26.COV2.S vaccination and SARS-CoV-2 variants. Measured with immunoSEQ multiplex PCR; TCRdb has only the in-frame clones, and not every one. The sample carries roughly 700,000 clones, about 90% recorded once. Treatment of the sample: 15 to 20 received Ad26.COV2.S at low or high dose, single or two shots; about 5 received placebo; per-sample allocation not given. All samples were drawn on day 63, counting from the first vaccine or placebo injection. This specimen consisted of peripheral blood, obtained in a trial of Ad26.COV2.S vaccine versus placebo. The receptors were gathered from a person aged 18-65 years who received the Ad26.COV2.S COVID-19 vaccine or a placebo.

The chain uses TRBV7-9 and TRBJ1-2; the D is unclear. Trimming cost V 2 bases and J 1 base, with 8 bases left between them. The germline V gene encodes CDR1 SEHNR and CDR2 FQNEAQ (reference sequence). CDR3 size: 14 residues. CDR3 sequence: CASSLNAYNYGYTF. In DNA, the CDR3 is TGTGCCAGCAGCTTAAACGCATATAACTATGGCTACACCTTC.

The rearrangement uses TRBV4-2 and TRBJ2-5; 10 nucleotides align to TRBD2. The CDR3 has 19 residues. The germline gives CDR1 LGHNA, CDR2 YNFKEQ. The junction had 14 bases not matched to a gene; V was cut back by 1 base and J by 3 bases. The CDR3 region is CASSQGGTSVTAGEETQYF. Here the CDR3 DNA reads TGTGCCAGCAGCCAAGGCGGGACTAGCGTGACGGCTGGGGAAGAGACCCAGTACTTC.

The chain couples TRBV7-9 to TRBJ1-4; a possible D gene is TRBD1 (5 bases). Trimming took 5 bases from V and 7 from J, leaving 11 bases between them. The CDR3 extends over 13 amino acids. Germline V gene sequence: CDR1 SEHNR, CDR2 FQNEAQ (reference sequence). The CDR3 region has the DNA TGTGCCAGCAGCAGGAGCGGGGGTGAAAAACTGTTTTTT. As protein: CASSRSGGEKLFF.

Concerning this clone: The same CDR3 can be traced to other DNA sequences in this sample. The gene calls are TRBV7-8 and TRBJ2-3, with a weak D call TRBD1 (6 bases). Trimming cost V 3 bases and J 5 bases, with 6 bases left between them. There are 12 residues in the CDR3. Germline values: CDR1 SGHVS, CDR2 FQNEAQ. The CDR3 DNA follows: TGTGCCAGCAGCTTCAGGGGAGATACGCAGTATTTT. Translated: CASSFRGDTQYF.

This rearrangement joins TRBV12-2 to TRBJ2-1; whether TRBD2, the table's D call, matches the DNA was not checked. TRBV12-2 is designated a pseudogene. This CDR3 has 17 residues. CDR3 nucleotides: TGTGCAAGTCGCCCGAAGACCGGGACTCCCTCCTACAATGAGCAGTTCTTC. It yields the protein CASRPKTGTPSYNEQFF.